Each of the 20 T cell receptor beta chains below was sequenced from the same sample in a study of T cell responses to AZD1222 COVID-19 vaccine. The assay was immunoSEQ multiplex PCR, and TCRdb's table has in-frame clones only and misses some. The table shows about 110,000 clones, with approximately 94% occurring only once. Specimen: peripheral blood, collected 28 days after the second AZD1222 dose. The receptors stem from an adult who received the AZD1222 COVID-19 vaccine.

This chain joins TRBV4-2 and TRBJ1-4; tentative D call: TRBD1 (5 bases). The V end was cut by 0 bases, the J end by 0 bases, with 14 bases between. The CDR3 has 18 amino acids. Germline V gene sequence: CDR1 LGHNA, CDR2 YNFKEQ. This chain's CDR3 is CASSQDPGTGTTNEKLFF. CDR3 nucleotides: TGTGCCAGCAGCCAAGACCCCGGGACCGGTACAACTAATGAAAAACTGTTTTTT.

The CDR3 reads CASSSTSNEQFF. The CDR3 DNA follows: TGTGCCAGCAGCTCGACTAGTAATGAGCAGTTCTTC. V is TRBV5-4 and J is TRBJ2-1, with D perhaps TRBD2 (6 bases). The length of the CDR3 is 12 residues. Germline V gene lookup returns CDR1 SGHNT and CDR2 YYREEE (reference sequence). V was shortened by 3 bases and J by 7 bases, with 8 bases between the two germline ends.

The V call is TRBV6-6, the J call TRBJ1-4; D unclear. The CDR3 length is 15 residues. Germline V lookup: CDR1 MNHNY, CDR2 SVGAGI (reference sequence). V lost 1 base, J lost 7 bases, and 13 bases lay in between. Here the CDR3 DNA reads TGTGCCAGCAGTTACTTTGGGGTTAGTGCTGAAAAACTGTTTTTT. This encodes CASSYFGVSAEKLFF.

This rearrangement joins TRBV6-5 to TRBJ1-1, with D uncertain. V gave up 7 bases and J gave up 0 bases, with 12 bases separating them. The CDR3 runs to 14 residues. Germline CDR1 and CDR2: MNHEY and SVGAGI. Written as DNA, the CDR3 is TGTGCCAGCAAATGGAGCTCCATGAACACTGAAGCTTTCTTT. Translation: CASKWSSMNTEAFF.

This rearrangement joins TRBV5-6 to TRBJ2-2; D gene ambiguous. Deletions cut 2 bases from V and 1 base from J, with 12 bases between. The CDR3 totals 16 residues. Germline V gene sequence: CDR1 SGHDT, CDR2 YYEEEE. The CDR3 sequence is CASSLGRRLNTGELFF. CDR3 sequence (DNA): TGTGCCAGCAGCTTAGGTAGGCGCCTGAACACCGGGGAGCTGTTTTTT.

J is TRBJ2-3 and V is TRBV11-2; D possibly corresponds to TRBD2 (6 bases). The ends were cut back, 4 bases at V and 1 base at J, with 12 bases in the middle. There are 15 residues in the CDR3. Germline CDR1 SGHAT, CDR2 FQNNGV. The CDR3 DNA reads TGTGCCAGCAGCTGGGAGCGGAGGGGCACAGATACGCAGTATTTT. Translated, it gives CASSWERRGTDTQYF.

This clone has just one count. The J gene is TRBJ2-7, the V gene TRBV5-1, with a tentative D call TRBD1 (6 bases). CDR1 SGHRS and CDR2 YFSETQ come from the germline V gene. This CDR3 has 11 residues. The CDR3 spells CADSTTYEQYF. DNA for the CDR3: TGCGCGGACAGCACCACCTACGAGCAGTACTTC.

The V call is TRBV2, the J call TRBJ2-7, with TRBD2 matching over 9 bases. This CDR3 spans 15 amino acids. From germline, CDR1 is SNHLY and CDR2 FYNNEI. J was trimmed by 4 bases and V by 1 base; bases with no gene match: 5. Here the CDR3 reads CASSEGLAGLYEQYF. DNA for the CDR3: TGTGCCAGCAGTGAAGGGCTAGCGGGGTTATACGAGCAGTACTTC. Together with reference TRBV2 and TRBJ2-7, the CDR3 gives the full variable domain: EPEVTQTPSHQVTQMGQEVILRCVPISNHLYFYWYRQILGQKVEFLVSFYNNEISEKSEIFDDQFSVERPDGSNFTLKIRSTKLEDSAMYFCASSEGLAGLYEQYFGPGTRLTVT.

This chain links TRBV29-1 with TRBJ1-3; D remains ambiguous. Germline values: CDR1 SQVTM, CDR2 ANQGSEA. The V end was cut by 6 bases, the J end by 0 bases, with 15 bases between. CDR3 size: 15 residues. The CDR3 sequence is CSVTGVWGSGNTIYF. The CDR3 nucleotides read TGCAGCGTAACCGGAGTTTGGGGCTCTGGAAACACCATATATTTT.

The rearrangement joins TRBV4-1 to TRBJ2-5; 7 nucleotides align to TRBD1. This CDR3 comprises 16 residues. Germline trimming cut 0 bases from V and 5 bases from J; bases unmatched to any gene: 9. Looked up from germline, CDR1 is MGHRA and CDR2 is YSYEKL. CDR3 coding DNA: TGCGCCAGCAGCCAAGATCGAACAGGGGTTTTCGAGACCCAGTACTTC. Translating it yields CASSQDRTGVFETQYF.

The chain couples TRBV28 to TRBJ2-7; the match to TRBD1 covers 9 bases. This CDR3 comprises 15 residues. Germline values: CDR1 MDHEN, CDR2 SYDVKM. J gave up 0 bases and V 6 bases, and 6 bases lay outside the gene matches. The CDR3 protein is CASRALGQGSYEQYF. CDR3 DNA sequence: TGTGCCAGCAGAGCCCTGGGACAGGGCTCCTACGAGCAGTACTTC.

This chain links TRBV5-4 with TRBJ1-1; D possibly corresponds to TRBD1 (6 bases). There are 16 residues in the CDR3. Deletions cut 4 bases from V and 7 bases from J, with 23 bases between. CDR1 and CDR2 from the germline V gene are SGHNT and YYREEE (reference sequence). For the CDR3, the DNA is TGTGCCAGCAGCCCCCTCCTCGGCAGGGGACGTAATGAAGCTTTCTTT. The encoded protein is CASSPLLGRGRNEAFF.

The chain recombines TRBV18 with TRBJ1-2; no clear D. The ends were cut back, 4 bases at V and 4 bases at J, with 13 bases in the middle. The V gene's germline CDR1 is KGHSH and CDR2 LQKENI. The CDR3 sequence is 14 residues long. DNA of the CDR3: TGTGCCAGCTCACGTTTGGAGGTGCCCTATGGCTACACCTTC. It translates to CASSRLEVPYGYTF.

This chain connects TRBV10-3 to TRBJ1-1; TRBD1 might be the D (6 bases). CDR3 length equals 12 residues. In germline, CDR1 is ENHRY, CDR2 SYGVKD. V was pared by 6 bases and J by 5 bases, with 10 bases between. The CDR3 DNA reads as TGTGCCATCAGGGGAGGGGGGACTGAAGCTTTCTTT. The encoded protein is CAIRGGGTEAFF.

This clone was seen more than once but under ten times. CDR3 loop: CASSPGRQMWNYGYTF. The DNA of the CDR3 is TGTGCCAGCAGCCCCGGGAGGCAAATGTGGAACTATGGCTACACCTTC. V is TRBV9 and J is TRBJ1-2; D unclear. Germline V gives CDR1 SGDLS, CDR2 YYNGEE. This CDR3 region has 16 residues. Trimming cost V 4 bases and J 2 bases, with 18 bases left between them.

The chain employs TRBV13 and TRBJ1-1; D uncertain. CDR1 PRHDT and CDR2 FYEKMQ come from the germline V gene (reference sequence). The CDR3 has 13 residues. Trimming took off 3 bases at V and 0 bases at J, with 5 bases between the two ends. CDR3 nucleotide sequence: TGTGCCAGCAGCTTCCGCTTGAACACTGAAGCTTTCTTT. This translates into CASSFRLNTEAFF.

This clone occurred once. The V gene is TRBV30, the J gene TRBJ2-7; 11 bases align to TRBD2. Germline lookup yields CDR1 GTSNPN and CDR2 SVGIG (reference sequence). CDR3 length: 15 amino acids. V lost 3 bases and J lost 1; bases outside the gene matches: 5. CDR3 in DNA: TGTGCCTGGAGCGTACTAGCGGGAGCTTCCTACGAGCAGTACTTC. Translated: CAWSVLAGASYEQYF.

CDR3 nucleotide sequence: TGTGCCAGCAGCCATAACGCGGACAGGGGGGACACTGAAGCTTTCTTT. Translated: CASSHNADRGDTEAFF. The V gene is TRBV3-1 (or the pseudogene TRBV3-2), the J gene TRBJ1-1; the match to TRBD1 covers 10 bases. V lost 3 bases to trimming and J lost 3 bases; unmatched junction nucleotides: 7. CDR3 size: 16 residues. CDR1 is LGHDT, CDR2 YNNKEL, per germline (reference sequence).

The rearrangement joins TRBV27 to TRBJ1-5, with D possibly being TRBD1 (6 bases). The CDR3 consists of 15 residues. Trimming cost V 5 bases and J 4 bases, with 15 bases left between them. CDR1 is MNHEY, CDR2 SMNVEV, per germline (reference sequence). CDR3 in DNA: TGTGCCAGCAGTCCCCCGGGCAGGGGAAATCAGCCCCAGCATTTT. Protein: CASSPPGRGNQPQHF.

The J gene is TRBJ2-3, the V gene TRBV7-6; TRBD2 aligns across 15 bases. V dropped 5 bases and J dropped 1; count of bases not matched to a gene: 1. Per germline, CDR1 SGHVS and CDR2 FNYEAQ. The CDR3 loop spans 16 amino acids. This chain's CDR3 is CASSRTSGGGTDTQYF. The CDR3 DNA follows: TGTGCCAGCAGCCGGACTAGCGGGGGGGGCACAGATACGCAGTATTTT.